This T cell receptor (beta chain) was sequenced during a study of blood T cell repertoires in COVID-19. Study information: Samples representing acute and convalescent COVID-19 were sourced from the United States, Italy and Spain.

This clone was seen only once. Sequencing used immunoSEQ multiplex PCR; TCRdb keeps in-frame clones, though not all of them. The sample includes about 150,000 clones, 75% to 90% of them seen just once. The ends lost 4 bases at V and 5 bases at J; junction bases unmatched: 9. Germline assignment: CDR1 SGHTS and CDR2 YDEGEE. CDR3 length equals 15 residues. The study drew participants aged about 18 to 95 years from approximately 25 US areas. Recovered status applied to Cohort 3 donors who had two consecutive negative PCRs. It also applied to those with clearance or with symptom resolution. V is TRBV5-8 and J is TRBJ2-7; 10 bases are a match to TRBD1. Source material: PBMCs or T cells enriched from blood (not recorded which). This sequence was found in a man in his fifties who had recovered from COVID-19. In nucleotides, the CDR3 is TGTGCCAGCAGCCCACCGGGACAGGGGACGAACGAGCAGTACTTC. Encoded protein: CASSPPGQGTNEQYF.